The 29 T cell receptor beta chains in this list originate from one sample, sequenced in a study of CD8+ T cells in alopecia areata. Extraction and reverse transcription of RNA yielded cDNA as the sequencing template. Sequencing was performed with immunoSEQ multiplex PCR; in TCRdb, only in-frame clones are kept and a portion is missing. The sample yields under 200,000 clones, around three fifths seen once. Treatment noted: oral pan-JAK inhibitor, 5-10 mg twice daily. Here the sequenced sample was CD4+ T cells sorted from blood, taken at week 4, from a patient treated with tofacitinib. Source of these receptors: a human donor with alopecia areata.

This chain links TRBV5-1 with TRBJ2-3, with 8 bases that match TRBD2. The CDR3 is made up of 15 amino acids. The V and J ends lost 3 bases and 6 bases, in that order; junction bases with no gene match: 9. CDR1 and CDR2 (germline): SGHRS, YFSETQ. CDR3 bases: TGCGCCAGCAGCTCAGCGGGGGATGCAGTGGATACGCAGTATTTT. Translation gives CASSSAGDAVDTQYF.

The chain recombines TRBV11-3 with TRBJ2-2; 7 nucleotides agree with TRBD1. The J segment lost 3 bases and the V segment lost 2 bases, leaving 9 bases of the junction unmatched. The CDR3 loop spans 17 amino acids. The germline CDR1 and CDR2 sequences are SGHNT and YENEEA. CDR3 loop: CASSLSPGTDHTGELFF. CDR3 in DNA: TGTGCCAGCAGCTTATCACCTGGGACAGACCACACCGGGGAGCTGTTTTTT.

This chain joins TRBV29-1 and TRBJ2-6; possibly TRBD2 for D (6 bases). The V end was cut by 1 base, the J end by 4 bases, with 11 bases between. This CDR3 comprises 15 residues. CDR1 and CDR2 from the germline V gene are SQVTM and ANQGSEA. The CDR3 DNA sequence: TGCAGCGTTGAAGTCGGGGGTACCGGGGCCAACGTCCTGACTTTC. It encodes CSVEVGGTGANVLTF.

DNA of the CDR3: TGCGCCAGCAGCCCCCGGACTTGGAAAGAGACCCAGTACTTC. Amino acid sequence: CASSPRTWKETQYF. The chain employs TRBV5-1 and TRBJ2-5, with D perhaps TRBD2 (5 bases). Trimming pared 4 bases from V and 3 bases from J, leaving 13 bases between. CDR1 and CDR2 from the germline V gene are SGHRS and YFSETQ. The CDR3 is 14 residues long. Full variable domain (rest looked up from reference TRBV5-1 and TRBJ2-5): KAGVTQTPRYLIKTRGQQVTLSCSPISGHRSVSWYQQTPGQGLQFLFEYFSETQRNKGNFPGRFSGRQFSNSRSEMNVSTLELGDSALYLCASSPRTWKETQYFGPGTRLLVL.

V gene TRBV5-1 combines with J gene TRBJ2-5; the D gene could be TRBD1 or TRBD2 (6 bases each). The CDR3 is 16 amino acids. Trimming stripped 4 bases from V and 5 bases from J, with 21 bases between. CDR1 is SGHRS, CDR2 YFSETQ, per germline. The CDR3 DNA follows: TGCGCCAGCAGCCGACCCCCCCGGGGGCGACAGGAGACCCAGTACTTC. This sequence encodes CASSRPPRGRQETQYF.

The CDR3 reads CASSVAPGVTEAFF. CDR3 sequence (DNA): TGTGCCAGCAGCGTAGCGCCAGGGGTCACTGAAGCTTTCTTT. V is TRBV9 and J is TRBJ1-1; weak D call: TRBD1 (6 bases). Trimming removed 0 bases at V and 4 bases at J, with 10 bases between. The CDR3 runs to 14 residues. Germline V gene data show CDR1 as SGDLS and CDR2 as YYNGEE.

The chain employs TRBV7-2 and TRBJ2-7, with D uncertain. Trimming stripped 1 base from V and 5 bases from J, with 6 bases between. CDR1 SGHTA and CDR2 FQGNSA come from the germline V gene. The CDR3 length is 12 residues. The CDR3 DNA follows: TGTGCCAGCAGCTTAGTCCGAGACGAGCAGTACTTC. Translating gives CASSLVRDEQYF. The whole variable domain, filled in from reference TRBV7-2 and TRBJ2-7, reads GAGVSQSPSNKVTEKGKDVELRCDPISGHTALYWYRQSLGQGLEFLIYFQGNSAPDKSGLPSDRFSAERTGGSVSTLTIQRTQQEDSAVYLCASSLVRDEQYFGPGTRLTVT.

The chain employs TRBV30 and TRBJ1-5, with no clear D. Germline V lookup: CDR1 GTSNPN, CDR2 SVGIG (reference sequence). Deletions cut 0 bases from V and 1 base from J, with 13 bases between. The CDR3 spans 16 residues. The CDR3 sequence: CAWSVLSPGSNQPQHF. The CDR3 coding sequence is TGTGCCTGGAGTGTACTTAGTCCGGGGAGCAATCAGCCCCAGCATTTT.

The chain carries TRBV9 and TRBJ2-5; 10 bases fit TRBD2. The V segment lost 3 bases and the J segment 5 bases; nucleotides outside the gene matches: 4. The CDR3 is 14 amino acids. CDR1 and CDR2 from the germline V gene are SGDLS and YYNGEE. In DNA form, the CDR3 reads TGTGCCAGCAGCGCGGGACTAGCGCTGGAGACCCAGTACTTC. Translating it yields CASSAGLALETQYF. The full variable domain, with the rest looked up from reference TRBV9 and TRBJ2-5, is DSGVTQTPKHLITATGQRVTLRCSPRSGDLSVYWYQQSLDQGLQFLIQYYNGEERAKGNILERFSAQQFPDLHSELNLSSLELGDSALYFCASSAGLALETQYFGPGTRLLVL.

The CDR3 reads CAISESGRDSEAFF. The CDR3 DNA reads TGTGCCATCAGTGAGTCGGGCAGGGATTCTGAAGCTTTCTTT. The chain has TRBV10-3 and TRBJ1-1; D is perhaps TRBD1 (5 bases). Trimming left V 0 bases short and J 6 bases short, with 11 bases between. The CDR3 consists of 14 residues. The germline CDR1 and CDR2 sequences are ENHRY and SYGVKD.

This clone was picked up a small number of times. This chain links TRBV29-1 with TRBJ1-2; 7 positions agree with TRBD1. V shed 5 bases and J 4 bases; nucleotides not matched to a gene: 10. The CDR3 extends over 14 amino acids. Germline CDR1 is SQVTM and CDR2 is ANQGSEA. The CDR3 bases are TGCAGCGTTCCTGCCGACAGGGCTGCCTATGGCTACACCTTC. This encodes CSVPADRAAYGYTF.

The V and J genes are TRBV30 and TRBJ1-6, with a tentative D call TRBD1 (6 bases). Germline CDR1 is GTSNPN and CDR2 is SVGIG (reference sequence). V gave up 1 base and J gave up 11 bases, with 12 bases separating them. The CDR3 has 13 amino acids. CDR3 bases: TGTGCCTGGAGTGCGGACAGAGTGACACCCCTCCACTTT. It is translated as CAWSADRVTPLHF.

The rearrangement links TRBV4-2 to TRBJ2-7, with a weak D call TRBD2 (6 bases). Germline V gene data show CDR1 as LGHNA and CDR2 as YNFKEQ. V lost 2 bases and J lost 7, with 12 bases in between. CDR3 size: 13 residues. The CDR3 coding sequence is TGTGCCAGCAGCCAATCTGGGGACTTTGAGCAGTACTTC. Its translation is CASSQSGDFEQYF.

J is TRBJ1-2 and V is TRBV1. TRBV1 is a pseudogene segment. The CDR3 spans 16 residues. CDR3 sequence: CTSSQDAPHANYGYTF. The CDR3 DNA is TGCACCAGCAGCCAAGATGCCCCCCACGCGAACTATGGCTACACCTTC.

About this clone: The junction and the germline gene differ at one end; a read error may be behind it. The CDR3: CASSQTSGGTNTQYF. DNA for the CDR3: TGTGCCAGCAGTCAGACTAGCGGGGGCACAAATACGCAGTATTTT. The V gene is TRBV5-6, the J gene TRBJ2-3, with 12 bases identical to TRBD2. In germline, CDR1 is SGHDT, CDR2 YYEEEE. The CDR3 totals 15 residues.

This clone showed up many times. This sequence joins TRBV7-9 and TRBJ1-1; D is unclear. CDR3 length equals 13 residues. Germline assignment: CDR1 SEHNR and CDR2 FQNEAQ (reference sequence). With 0 bases removed from V and 8 bases from J, the gap between germline ends came to 10 bases. The CDR3 loop is CASSLAQLGEAFF. CDR3 DNA: TGTGCCAGCAGCTTAGCCCAGTTAGGAGAAGCTTTCTTT.

The chain links TRBV6-1 to TRBJ2-5; a possible D gene is TRBD1 (6 bases). Germline assignment: CDR1 MNHNS and CDR2 SASEGT. V gave up 4 bases and J gave up 4 bases, with 13 bases separating them. The CDR3 loop spans 14 amino acids. The CDR3 nucleotides read TGTGCCAGCAGTGGCGGACAGCCTGTAGAGACCCAGTACTTC. This sequence encodes CASSGGQPVETQYF.

This clone was counted a few times. This rearrangement joins TRBV14 to TRBJ1-4; tentatively, D is TRBD1 (6 bases). Trimming took off 2 bases at V and 4 bases at J, with 20 bases between the two ends. Germline loops: CDR1 SGHDN, CDR2 FVKESK. This CDR3 is 18 amino acids long. CDR3 bases: TGTGCCAGCAGCCAACAGGGGATGGGGGGCAGTGGTAATGAAAAACTGTTTTTT. Its translation is CASSQQGMGGSGNEKLFF. Looking up the rest from reference TRBV14 and TRBJ1-4 gives the full variable domain: EAGVTQFPSHSVIEKGQTVTLRCDPISGHDNLYWYRRVMGKEIKFLLHFVKESKQDESGMPNNRFLAERTGGTYSTLKVQPAELEDSGVYFCASSQQGMGGSGNEKLFFGSGTQLSVL.

This clone was detected a few times. This chain links TRBV5-1 with TRBJ2-5; D may be TRBD2 (5 bases). CDR1 and CDR2 from the germline V gene are SGHRS and YFSETQ. This CDR3 region has 13 residues. Trimming took off 2 bases at V and 3 bases at J, with 8 bases between the two ends. For the CDR3, the DNA is TGCGCCAGCAGCTTTAGCGTCAAAGAGACCCAGTACTTC. Residues: CASSFSVKETQYF.

The CDR3: CASSLAGQGFGGYTF. The CDR3 DNA sequence: TGTGCCAGCAGCTTGGCGGGACAGGGGTTCGGTGGCTACACCTTC. The chain links TRBV6-5 to TRBJ1-2, with TRBD1 identical over 10 bases. V shed 6 bases, J shed 7 bases, and the junction held 11 bases outside the gene matches. The germline CDR1 and CDR2 sequences are MNHEY and SVGAGI. CDR3 length equals 15 residues.

J is TRBJ2-7 and V is TRBV6-1; TRBD1 is a possible D gene (6 bases). Looked up from germline, CDR1 is MNHNS and CDR2 is SASEGT. This CDR3 spans 15 amino acids. The ends were cut back, 3 bases at V and 3 bases at J, with 15 bases in the middle. For the CDR3, the DNA is TGTGCCAGCAGTGAGCAGGGGCGAGACGGCTACGAGCAGTACTTC. Translation gives CASSEQGRDGYEQYF.

This chain uses TRBV6-5 with TRBJ2-2; D may be TRBD2 (6 bases). V lost 7 bases, J lost 6 bases, and 9 bases lay in between. The CDR3 contains 12 residues. Germline V CDR1 and CDR2: MNHEY, SVGAGI. The CDR3 nucleotides are TGTGCCAGCATGGGGGGACCCGGGGAGCTGTTTTTT. Translating gives CASMGGPGELFF.

The sample holds a few counts of this clone. The V and J genes are TRBV30 and TRBJ2-5; TRBD1 or TRBD2 may be the D gene (5 bases each). CDR3 length equals 13 residues. With 3 bases removed from V and 5 bases from J, the gap between germline ends came to 13 bases. Germline CDR1 and CDR2: GTSNPN and SVGIG (reference sequence). CDR3 in amino acids: CAWSPGQTETQYF. CDR3 bases: TGTGCCTGGAGCCCGGGGCAGACGGAGACCCAGTACTTC.

This clone was detected only a few times. The CDR3 reads CAWSQGAYNEQFF. The CDR3, as DNA: TGTGCCTGGAGTCAGGGGGCCTACAATGAGCAGTTCTTC. V is TRBV30 and J is TRBJ2-1, with 7 bases that match TRBD1. The CDR3 contains 13 residues. Losses at the gene ends were 2 bases for V and 2 bases for J; bases not matched to a gene: 0. Looked up from germline, CDR1 is GTSNPN and CDR2 is SVGIG (reference sequence).

This chain uses TRBV30 with TRBJ2-7; D might be TRBD1 (5 bases). Per germline, CDR1 GTSNPN and CDR2 SVGIG (reference sequence). V gave up 3 bases and J gave up 4 bases, with 10 bases separating them. This CDR3 has 12 residues. CDR3 sequence reads: CAWSADRYEQYF. The CDR3 DNA reads TGTGCCTGGAGCGCAGACAGATACGAGCAGTACTTC.

This clone was detected only a few times. V gene TRBV4-1 combines with J gene TRBJ1-5; D gene uncertain. CDR1 is MGHRA and CDR2 is YSYEKL in the germline V gene. The CDR3 covers 14 residues. V was cut by 6 bases and J by 0 bases, with 9 bases left in between. CDR3 residues: CASRPTVSNQPQHF. CDR3 DNA sequence: TGCGCCAGCAGGCCGACGGTTAGCAATCAGCCCCAGCATTTT.

This clone was seen a few times. V usage is TRBV11-2 and J usage is TRBJ2-5; 9 nucleotides agree with TRBD1. The CDR3 loop spans 13 amino acids. The junction had 4 bases not matched to a gene; V was cut back by 6 bases and J by 5 bases. CDR1 is SGHAT, CDR2 FQNNGV, per germline. CDR3 DNA sequence: TGTGCCAGCAGGGGGACAGGGCAGGAGACCCAGTACTTC. Its protein is CASRGTGQETQYF.

This clone occurred a few times. The chain uses TRBV29-1 and TRBJ1-2; 8 bases align to TRBD1. This CDR3 has 14 residues. Germline values: CDR1 SQVTM, CDR2 ANQGSEA. Unmatched junction bases numbered 12, after V lost 6 bases and J lost 6 bases. The CDR3 region is CSVLNGQGSNGYTF. CDR3 sequence (DNA): TGCAGCGTCCTCAACGGACAGGGATCGAATGGCTACACCTTC.

The rearrangement links TRBV6-5 to TRBJ2-7; D possibly corresponds to TRBD2 (5 bases). Trimming cost V 7 bases and J 0 bases, with 10 bases left between them. This CDR3 spans 13 amino acids. Looked up from germline, CDR1 is MNHEY and CDR2 is SVGAGI. CDR3: CASISGSSYEQYF. CDR3 bases: TGTGCCAGCATTTCGGGGTCCTCCTACGAGCAGTACTTC.